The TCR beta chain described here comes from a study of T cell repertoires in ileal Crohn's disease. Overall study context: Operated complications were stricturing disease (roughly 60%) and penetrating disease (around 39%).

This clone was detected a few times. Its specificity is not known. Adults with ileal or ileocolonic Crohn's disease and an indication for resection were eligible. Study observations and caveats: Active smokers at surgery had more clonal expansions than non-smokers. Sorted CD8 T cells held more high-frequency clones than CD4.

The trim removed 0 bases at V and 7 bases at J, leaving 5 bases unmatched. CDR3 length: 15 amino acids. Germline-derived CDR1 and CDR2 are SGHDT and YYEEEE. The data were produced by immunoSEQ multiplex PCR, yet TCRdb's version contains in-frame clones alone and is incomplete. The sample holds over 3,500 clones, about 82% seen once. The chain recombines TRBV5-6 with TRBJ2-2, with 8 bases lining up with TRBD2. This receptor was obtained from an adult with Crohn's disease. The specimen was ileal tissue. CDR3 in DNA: TGTGCCAGCAGCTTGGCCGGGAGGGCCGGCGGGGAGCTGTTTTTT. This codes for CASSLAGRAGGELFF. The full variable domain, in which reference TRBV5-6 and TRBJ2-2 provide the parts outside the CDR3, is DAGVTQSPTHLIKTRGQQVTLRCSPKSGHDTVSWYQQALGQGPQFIFQYYEEEERQRGNFPDRFSGHQFPNYSSELNVNALLLGDSALYLCASSLAGRAGGELFFGEGSRLTVL.